This TCR beta chain is drawn from a study of blood T cell repertoires in COVID-19. About the study: COVID-19 samples collected from the United States, Italy and Spain covered acute and convalescent phases. T cells, B-cell-depleted T cells, or PBMCs supplied cDNA or gDNA.

This CDR3 region has 16 residues. Germline values: CDR1 PRHDT, CDR2 FYEKMQ (reference sequence). Unmatched junction bases numbered 9, after V lost 5 bases and J lost 5 bases. The authors' processing: Amplified reference gene primers provided the basis for estimating nucleated cell counts. Some clones are missing from TCRdb's copy, which holds only in-frame ones; the method was immunoSEQ multiplex PCR. That table supplies the V and J calls and clone size; D and trimming were determined from the DNA. Of about 220,000 clones in the sample, roughly 85% were seen once. Sequencing was carried out using peripheral blood. The sequence came from a woman aged 80 or older with acute or convalescent COVID-19. V is TRBV13 and J is TRBJ2-3; the match to TRBD2 covers 11 bases. CDR3 residues: CASSTLAGGQGDTQYF. CDR3 bases: TGTGCCAGCAGCACCTTAGCGGGGGGGCAAGGAGATACGCAGTATTTT.